The 25 T cell receptor beta chains reported below all come from one sample, sequenced in a study of cytomegalovirus exposure and HLA in healthy donors. PCR used 60 Vbeta primers and 13 Jbeta primers. Here immunoSEQ multiplex PCR was the method, and the copy in TCRdb shows in-frame clones only, minus some. This sample yields 60,000 to 85,000 clones, of which about 78% are seen a single time; less than 2% belongs to the top ten. Sequences were obtained from PBMCs. The receptors come from a man aged 35 to 55 in good health and CMV-seronegative.

The chain carries TRBV4-2 and TRBJ2-1, with a weak D call TRBD1 (5 bases). V lost 4 bases and J 2 bases, leaving 12 bases between the germline ends. CDR3 length: 15 residues. CDR1 and CDR2 (germline): LGHNA, YNFKEQ. CDR3 protein: CASSLETETYNEQFF. The CDR3 nucleotides read TGTGCCAGCAGCCTTGAGACAGAAACCTACAATGAGCAGTTCTTC.

There are a few counts of this clone. The CDR3 DNA reads TGTGCCAGCAGCCCCCTTAGGACAGGGGTAAATCAGCCCCAGCATTTT. Its translation: CASSPLRTGVNQPQHF. This chain uses TRBV28 with TRBJ1-5; TRBD1 matches 9 bases. CDR1 is MDHEN and CDR2 is SYDVKM in the germline V gene. The CDR3 length is 16 residues. Germline trimming cut 6 bases from V and 4 bases from J; bases unmatched to any gene: 10.

The chain couples TRBV6-5 to TRBJ1-2; 8 nucleotides line up with TRBD1. The J segment lost 8 bases and the V segment lost 6 bases, leaving 11 bases of the junction unmatched. CDR3 length equals 14 residues. Germline assignment: CDR1 MNHEY and CDR2 SVGAGI. The CDR3 bases are TGTGCCAGCAGGGGACAGGAGCACATAGGGGGCTACACCTTC. The encoded protein is CASRGQEHIGGYTF.

The chain has TRBV6-5 and TRBJ2-6; D is unclear. The V end was cut by 8 bases, the J end by 2 bases, with 10 bases between. CDR3 size: 14 residues. Germline V gene lookup returns CDR1 MNHEY and CDR2 SVGAGI. CDR3 protein: CASGPLTGANVLTF. Here the CDR3 DNA reads TGTGCCAGCGGGCCATTGACTGGGGCCAACGTCCTGACTTTC.

The genes are TRBV2 and TRBJ2-6, with D hard to call. The CDR3 is 16 residues long. Between the trimmed V and J ends, which lost 6 bases and 0 bases, there was a span of 12 bases. Per germline, CDR1 SNHLY and CDR2 FYNNEI. CDR3 sequence: CASSGQEGSGANVLTF. The CDR3, as DNA: TGTGCCAGCAGCGGCCAGGAAGGCTCTGGGGCCAACGTCCTGACTTTC. Complete variable domain (other parts from reference TRBV2 and TRBJ2-6): EPEVTQTPSHQVTQMGQEVILRCVPISNHLYFYWYRQILGQKVEFLVSFYNNEISEKSEIFDDQFSVERPDGSNFTLKIRSTKLEDSAMYFCASSGQEGSGANVLTFGAGSRLTVL.

The V gene is TRBV25-1, the J gene TRBJ1-5; D may be TRBD1 (5 bases). The CDR3 totals 12 residues. CDR1 MGHDK and CDR2 SYGVNS come from the germline V gene. The ends were cut back, 5 bases at V and 5 bases at J, with 7 bases in the middle. The CDR3 nucleotides are TGTGCCAGCAGTTGGGGGGATCAGCCCCAGCATTTT. It is translated as CASSWGDQPQHF.

The chain recombines TRBV19 with TRBJ2-7; possibly TRBD1 for D (6 bases). Germline-derived CDR1 and CDR2 are LNHDA and SQIVND (reference sequence). The CDR3 is 12 residues long. The ends were cut back, 4 bases at V and 5 bases at J, with 9 bases in the middle. CDR3 sequence: CASSNRDHEQYF. CDR3 bases: TGTGCCAGTAGTAACAGGGATCACGAGCAGTACTTC.

The chain employs TRBV6-6 and TRBJ1-5; D remains ambiguous. This CDR3 comprises 15 residues. CDR1 MNHNY and CDR2 SVGAGI come from the germline V gene (reference sequence). The ends were cut back, 9 bases at V and 0 bases at J, with 15 bases in the middle. CDR3 DNA: TGTGCCAGTGCCCCGGGGAGGGTTAGCAATCAGCCCCAGCATTTT. This codes for CASAPGRVSNQPQHF.

This clone has more than one count but fewer than ten. The V gene is TRBV7-9, the J gene TRBJ2-1; D is possibly TRBD2 (6 bases). Trimming took off 8 bases at V and 7 bases at J, with 15 bases between the two ends. Germline assignment: CDR1 SEHNR and CDR2 FQNEAQ (reference sequence). This CDR3 comprises 13 residues. The CDR3 sequence is CASDRSAGNEQFF. The CDR3 DNA reads as TGTGCCAGCGATAGGAGTGCGGGGAATGAGCAGTTCTTC.

The CDR3 sequence is CASNTDSYNEQFF. The DNA of the CDR3 is TGTGCCAGCAATACGGACAGTTACAATGAGCAGTTCTTC. The gene calls are TRBV28 and TRBJ2-1; D might be TRBD1 (6 bases). The V end lost 7 bases, the J end lost 4 bases, and 11 bases lay between the germline ends. Germline CDR1 is MDHEN and CDR2 is SYDVKM. This CDR3 contains 13 residues.

The chain employs TRBV5-6 and TRBJ2-1, with a possible D match to TRBD1 (6 bases). Germline V gene lookup returns CDR1 SGHDT and CDR2 YYEEEE. Trimming took off 0 bases at V and 3 bases at J, with 16 bases between the two ends. CDR3 length: 17 amino acids. The CDR3 is CASSLASPGDLYNEQFF. CDR3 bases: TGTGCCAGCAGCTTGGCTTCCCCAGGGGACCTCTACAATGAGCAGTTCTTC.

Remarks on this clone: Other nucleotide sequences from this sample produce the same CDR3. V gene TRBV25-1 combines with J gene TRBJ1-1; 8 nucleotides agree with TRBD1. J lost 4 bases, V lost 2 bases, and 3 bases had no gene match. This CDR3 is built from 14 residues. CDR1 and CDR2 (germline): MGHDK, SYGVNS. The CDR3 DNA reads as TGTGCCAGCAGTGAACAGGGGGCAGGCACTGAAGCTTTCTTT. Its translation is CASSEQGAGTEAFF.

This clone was observed a few times. CDR3 DNA: TGCAGCGTTGCGAGATCCAACCCTAACACTGAAGCTTTCTTT. Translating gives CSVARSNPNTEAFF. The J gene is TRBJ1-1, the V gene TRBV29-1, with unresolved D. The CDR3 has 14 residues. With 4 bases removed from V and 2 bases from J, the gap between germline ends came to 14 bases. CDR1 and CDR2 (germline): SQVTM, ANQGSEA.

This clone appeared a few times. The chain combines TRBV30 with TRBJ1-4; 9 bases line up with TRBD1. This CDR3 contains 14 residues. V trimming: 2 bases; J trimming: 7 bases; junction bases outside the gene matches: 5. Per the germline V gene, CDR1 is GTSNPN and CDR2 is SVGIG (reference sequence). The CDR3 loop reads CAWSPGTGFEKLFF. CDR3 coding DNA: TGTGCCTGGAGTCCCGGGACAGGGTTTGAAAAACTGTTTTTT.

In its sample, this clone was seen once. V is TRBV18 and J is TRBJ2-6; TRBD1 might be the D (5 bases). This CDR3 spans 15 amino acids. Between the trimmed V and J ends, which lost 5 bases and 3 bases, there was a span of 11 bases. Germline assignment: CDR1 KGHSH and CDR2 LQKENI. As DNA, the CDR3 is TGTGCCAGCTCATCACAAGGGGTTGGGGCCAACGTCCTGACTTTC. Protein product: CASSSQGVGANVLTF.

The V gene is TRBV5-1, the J gene TRBJ1-2; tentatively, D is TRBD1 (5 bases). Germline V gene lookup returns CDR1 SGHRS and CDR2 YFSETQ. CDR3 length: 15 residues. V shed 2 bases and J shed 1 base, with 12 bases lying between them. The CDR3 DNA reads TGCGCCAGCAGCTTCCAACAGGATGTTAACTATGGCTACACCTTC. Translating gives CASSFQQDVNYGYTF.

The rearrangement joins TRBV28 to TRBJ2-5; 9 bases are a match to TRBD2. Losses at the gene ends were 3 bases for V and 0 bases for J; bases not matched to a gene: 5. Germline loops: CDR1 MDHEN, CDR2 SYDVKM. The CDR3 totals 16 residues. The CDR3 DNA reads as TGTGCCAGCAGTTTTTATCCTAGCGGGGACCAAGAGACCCAGTACTTC. Translation gives CASSFYPSGDQETQYF.

The gene calls are TRBV6-1 and TRBJ1-5, with 9 bases lining up with TRBD1. Germline V CDR1 and CDR2: MNHNS, SASEGT. With 4 bases clipped from V and 3 bases from J, the junction kept 4 bases outside the gene matches. This CDR3 is built from 15 residues. The CDR3 nucleotides read TGTGCCAGCAGTGGACAGGGGGGCAACAATCAGCCCCAGCATTTT. It specifies CASSGQGGNNQPQHF.

The chain has TRBV25-1 and TRBJ2-5; possibly TRBD2 for D (6 bases). The CDR3 consists of 13 residues. From germline, CDR1 is MGHDK and CDR2 SYGVNS. Trimming stripped 5 bases from V and 5 bases from J, with 12 bases between. CDR3 sequence (DNA): TGTGCCAGCAGTCCCGGAGGGAAGGAGACCCAGTACTTC. Its protein product is CASSPGGKETQYF.

The V gene is TRBV5-1, the J gene TRBJ2-7; D is ambiguous. V was cut by 4 bases and J by 4 bases, with 15 bases left in between. From germline, CDR1 is SGHRS and CDR2 YFSETQ. There are 14 residues in the CDR3. CDR3 in amino acids: CASSPLSGSYEQYF. DNA for the CDR3: TGCGCCAGCAGCCCCCTCTCGGGTTCATACGAGCAGTACTTC.

This chain connects TRBV5-1 to TRBJ1-3, with D hard to call. This CDR3 is built from 15 residues. Per the germline V gene, CDR1 is SGHRS and CDR2 is YFSETQ. V lost 5 bases and J 0 bases, leaving 12 bases between the germline ends. The DNA for the CDR3 is TGCGCCAGCAGGTCGGACTTCGACTCTGGAAACACCATATATTTT. This gives the protein CASRSDFDSGNTIYF.

The gene calls are TRBV28 and TRBJ2-1; 10 bases line up with TRBD2. The CDR3 has 17 amino acids. Germline V CDR1 and CDR2: MDHEN, SYDVKM. V shed 10 bases, J shed 0 bases, and the junction held 12 bases outside the gene matches. The CDR3 protein is CATTTSGSPSSYNEQFF. The CDR3 DNA sequence: TGTGCCACTACGACTAGCGGGTCTCCGAGCTCCTACAATGAGCAGTTCTTC.

This chain links TRBV30 with TRBJ1-4, with D possibly matching TRBD1 (5 bases). The germline V and J ends were trimmed by 5 bases and 0 bases, with 31 bases remaining between them. The CDR3 covers 21 residues. Germline CDR1 and CDR2: GTSNPN and SVGIG (reference sequence). The CDR3 reads CAWHNVTGTPRGGATNEKLFF. The CDR3 DNA sequence: TGTGCCTGGCATAACGTGACGGGCACCCCAAGGGGAGGGGCAACTAATGAAAAACTGTTTTTT.

The chain joins TRBV6-1 to TRBJ2-1; no clear D gene. The CDR3 runs 13 residues. The V gene lost 3 bases and the J gene lost 9 bases, with 12 bases spanning the gap. Germline CDR1 and CDR2: MNHNS and SASEGT. The CDR3 DNA reads as TGTGCCAGCAGTGACCCAGCGTTGGGTGAGCAGTTCTTC. Protein sequence: CASSDPALGEQFF.

This chain joins TRBV4-1 and TRBJ1-6; the D is unclear. This CDR3 spans 16 amino acids. With 0 bases removed from V and 0 bases from J, the gap between germline ends came to 6 bases. The germline CDR1 and CDR2 sequences are MGHRA and YSYEKL. The CDR3 bases are TGCGCCAGCAGCCAAGATTACAGCTCCTATAATTCACCCCTCCACTTT. Amino acids: CASSQDYSSYNSPLHF.